One sample yielded the 12 T cell receptor beta chains listed below, sequenced in a study of T cell changes during pregnancy in multiple sclerosis. Assay: immunoSEQ multiplex PCR; the TCRdb copy retains only in-frame clones and omits some. Found here are fewer than 70,000 clones, 85% to 95% of them singletons; the top ten hold about 3.5%. The source was CD8+ T cells from peripheral blood mononuclear cells, collected in the third trimester of pregnancy. These receptors came from a female donor with multiple sclerosis, enrolled in a pregnancy study.

The chain is built from TRBV2 and TRBJ1-5; TRBD1 might be the D (5 bases). Germline assignment: CDR1 SNHLY and CDR2 FYNNEI. Trimming took 8 bases from V and 4 from J, leaving 18 bases between them. The CDR3 spans 15 residues. DNA for the CDR3: TGTGCCAGCGATTCAGGGCAGGTTAATAATCAGCCCCAGCATTTT. This encodes CASDSGQVNNQPQHF.

The CDR3 sequence is CASSQGVRDRVSAFF. CDR3 bases: TGCGCCAGCAGCCAAGGGGTCCGGGACAGGGTATCAGCTTTCTTT. The chain combines TRBV4-1 with TRBJ1-1, with TRBD1 matching 9 bases. From germline, CDR1 is MGHRA and CDR2 YSYEKL. This CDR3 spans 15 amino acids. The trim removed 1 base at V and 10 bases at J, leaving 10 bases unmatched.

The V call is TRBV27, the J call TRBJ2-1; D not certain. The CDR3 totals 16 residues. CDR1 MNHEY and CDR2 SMNVEV come from the germline V gene (reference sequence). Trimming took off 5 bases at V and 0 bases at J, with 14 bases between the two ends. As DNA, the CDR3 is TGTGCCAGCAGTGTACTTGGGCAGTACTCCTACAATGAGCAGTTCTTC. This sequence encodes CASSVLGQYSYNEQFF.

The rearrangement uses TRBV28 and TRBJ2-7; tentative D call: TRBD2 (6 bases). Deletions cut 2 bases from V and 3 bases from J, with 23 bases between. Germline V gene lookup returns CDR1 MDHEN and CDR2 SYDVKM. There are 18 residues in the CDR3. The CDR3 loop reads CASSLTVSRGYKLYEQYF. CDR3 nucleotide sequence: TGTGCCAGCAGTTTAACCGTATCTCGGGGGTACAAACTCTACGAGCAGTACTTC.

The V gene is TRBV13, the J gene TRBJ2-7; 8 nucleotides agree with TRBD1. The germline gives CDR1 PRHDT, CDR2 FYEKMQ (reference sequence). There are 14 residues in the CDR3. V dropped 3 bases and J dropped 4; count of bases not matched to a gene: 5. The CDR3 DNA reads as TGTGCCAGCAGCTTGGGACAGGCCTCTTACGAGCAGTACTTC. As protein: CASSLGQASYEQYF. Based on the CDR3 plus reference TRBV13 and TRBJ2-7, the full variable domain is AAGVIQSPRHLIKEKRETATLKCYPIPRHDTVYWYQQGPGQDPQFLISFYEKMQSDKGSIPDRFSAQQFSDYHSELNMSSLELGDSALYFCASSLGQASYEQYFGPGTRLTVT.

The DNA of the CDR3 is TGTGCCAGCAGTTGGCGGGGCACTGAAAAACTGTTTTTT. As protein: CASSWRGTEKLFF. The chain joins TRBV27 to TRBJ1-4, with D possibly matching TRBD1 (5 bases). Trimming shortened V by 4 bases and J by 7 bases, and 10 bases separated the two germline ends. Germline CDR1 MNHEY, CDR2 SMNVEV (reference sequence). The CDR3 sequence is 13 residues long.

This clone was picked up a small number of times. The rearrangement links TRBV2 to TRBJ1-5; no clear D. Germline values: CDR1 SNHLY, CDR2 FYNNEI. V lost 8 bases and J lost 7, with 3 bases in between. The CDR3 extends over 9 amino acids. This CDR3 reads CASGQPQHF. The CDR3 DNA sequence: TGTGCCAGCGGCCAGCCCCAGCATTTT.

This chain links TRBV7-9 with TRBJ2-5; possibly TRBD2 for D (5 bases). Germline V CDR1 and CDR2: SEHNR, FQNEAQ (reference sequence). Trimming left V 1 base short and J 2 bases short, with 14 bases between. This CDR3 comprises 16 residues. The DNA for the CDR3 is TGTGCCAGCAGCTTAGGGGGAGTGGGCGCACAAGAGACCCAGTACTTC. Residues: CASSLGGVGAQETQYF.

Turning to this clone: An end of the junction differs from the germline gene, which may be a read error. V and J are TRBV7-7 and TRBJ2-7; D remains ambiguous. The CDR3 extends over 10 amino acids. Germline V gene sequence: CDR1 SSHAT, CDR2 FNYEAQ (reference sequence). For the CDR3, the DNA is TGTGCTAGCAGCCCACTTAAGCGGTACTTC. This codes for CASSPLKRYF.

This chain connects TRBV30 to TRBJ2-1; D possibly corresponds to TRBD2 (5 bases). The CDR3 is made up of 16 amino acids. V was shortened by 3 bases and J by 7 bases, with 22 bases between the two germline ends. Germline V gene lookup returns CDR1 GTSNPN and CDR2 SVGIG (reference sequence). The CDR3 region is CAWSGWELVRSNEQFF. The DNA of the CDR3 is TGTGCCTGGAGCGGGTGGGAGTTGGTGCGGTCGAATGAGCAGTTCTTC.

The chain uses TRBV27 and TRBJ1-5; maybe TRBD1 (6 bases). This CDR3 comprises 14 residues. Germline lookup yields CDR1 MNHEY and CDR2 SMNVEV (reference sequence). Trimming took off 7 bases at V and 6 bases at J, with 16 bases between the two ends. CDR3 DNA sequence: TGTGCCAGCACGAAGGGGGGGCCGAGTCAGCCCCAGCATTTT. Translating it yields CASTKGGPSQPQHF.

This clone occurred once. The J gene is TRBJ1-1, the V gene TRBV19; 9 nucleotides align to TRBD1. Trimming took 4 bases from V and 0 from J; bases not matched to a gene: 3. The V gene's germline CDR1 is LNHDA and CDR2 SQIVND (reference sequence). CDR3 length: 15 amino acids. The CDR3 reads CASSTDRGVNTEAFF. Here the CDR3 DNA reads TGTGCCAGTAGTACAGACAGGGGGGTGAACACTGAAGCTTTCTTT.